These 19 T cell receptor beta chains came from one sample sequenced in a study of blood T cell repertoires in COVID-19. Sequenced by immunoSEQ multiplex PCR; TCRdb stores in-frame clones only, minus some. The sample lists 80,000 to 95,000 clones, about 90% occurring once. The sequenced material came from peripheral blood. All receptors derive from a human donor with active COVID-19. The donor label of this sample is uncertain.

The chain combines TRBV24-1 with TRBJ2-6; the D is unclear. CDR3 length: 14 amino acids. The germline CDR1 and CDR2 sequences are KGHDR and SFDVKD. Trimming left V 4 bases short and J 0 bases short, with 3 bases between. The CDR3: CATSDSSGANVLTF. The CDR3 DNA sequence: TGTGCCACCAGTGACAGCTCTGGGGCCAACGTCCTGACTTTC.

The CDR3 DNA reads TGTGCCAGCAGCCTCATGGGACTAGCGAACACCGGGGAGCTGTTTTTT. As protein: CASSLMGLANTGELFF. This rearrangement joins TRBV5-4 to TRBJ2-2; 8 bases agree with TRBD2. V shed 4 bases, J shed 0 bases, and the junction held 5 bases outside the gene matches. Germline lookup yields CDR1 SGHNT and CDR2 YYREEE (reference sequence). The CDR3 covers 16 residues.

The rearrangement joins TRBV27 to TRBJ2-6; D unclear. The CDR3 spans 15 residues. Trimming cost V 6 bases and J 2 bases, with 11 bases left between them. Looked up from germline, CDR1 is MNHEY and CDR2 is SMNVEV (reference sequence). The CDR3, as DNA: TGTGCCAGCAGCACAACAGCAGCTGGGGCCAACGTCCTGACTTTC. It is translated as CASSTTAAGANVLTF.

CDR3 sequence: CASSDPGRDPGTDTQYF. The DNA of the CDR3 is TGTGCCAGCAGTGACCCCGGGCGAGATCCGGGAACAGATACGCAGTATTTT. The chain joins TRBV6-1 to TRBJ2-3, with D perhaps matching TRBD2 (5 bases). V was trimmed by 3 bases and J by 3 bases, leaving 19 bases between them. The germline CDR1 and CDR2 sequences are MNHNS and SASEGT. This CDR3 has 17 residues.

V and J are TRBV5-4 and TRBJ2-5, with a possible D match to TRBD2 (6 bases). The CDR3 spans 15 residues. Trimming cost V 2 bases and J 1 base, with 12 bases left between them. Germline V lookup: CDR1 SGHNT, CDR2 YYREEE (reference sequence). DNA of the CDR3: TGTGCCAGCAGCTTTCCGGGGGACCTCCAAGAGACCCAGTACTTC. It specifies CASSFPGDLQETQYF.

V usage is TRBV7-3 and J usage is TRBJ2-1; TRBD2 matches at 10 bases. The CDR3 extends over 16 amino acids. CDR1 and CDR2 from the germline V gene are SGHTA and FQGTGA. J was trimmed by 8 bases and V by 6 bases; bases with no gene match: 13. The CDR3 nucleotides read TGTGCCAGCAGTTCCAGCGGGGGGGCCCCCAGGCATGAGCAGTTCTTC. Translation: CASSSSGGAPRHEQFF.

The chain combines TRBV27 with TRBJ2-6; D not resolved. Germline V gene data show CDR1 as MNHEY and CDR2 as SMNVEV (reference sequence). The CDR3 covers 14 residues. V was pared by 8 bases and J by 0 bases, with 8 bases between. CDR3 loop: CASGLLSGANVLTF. For the CDR3, the DNA is TGTGCCAGCGGGCTCCTCTCTGGGGCCAACGTCCTGACTTTC.

V is TRBV7-6 and J is TRBJ2-7, with 9 positions matching TRBD1. This CDR3 spans 15 amino acids. V shed 5 bases and J 2 bases; nucleotides not matched to a gene: 7. CDR1 is SGHVS, CDR2 FNYEAQ, per germline. In nucleotides, the CDR3 is TGTGCCAGCAGCCTAACCGGGACAGGGACCTACGAGCAGTACTTC. Residues: CASSLTGTGTYEQYF.

The chain combines TRBV11-2 with TRBJ2-1; 15 bases fit TRBD2. V lost 1 base, J lost 8 bases, and 6 bases stayed unmatched. Germline values: CDR1 SGHAT, CDR2 FQNNGV. CDR3 length: 17 residues. This CDR3 is CASSLGRTSGGADEQFF. The CDR3, as DNA: TGTGCCAGCAGCTTAGGCCGGACTAGCGGGGGGGCCGATGAGCAGTTCTTC.

The chain links TRBV27 to TRBJ1-6, with 8 bases fitting TRBD1. V shed 6 bases, J shed 10 bases, and the junction held 8 bases outside the gene matches. The germline V gene has CDR1 MNHEY and CDR2 SMNVEV (reference sequence). The CDR3 sequence is 14 residues long. CDR3 sequence (DNA): TGTGCCAGCAGCCTGGACAGGGCCATATCACCCCTCCACTTT. Amino acids: CASSLDRAISPLHF.

V is TRBV19 and J is TRBJ2-3; 7 nucleotides align to TRBD1. J was trimmed by 4 bases and V by 1 base; bases with no gene match: 8. This CDR3 has 16 amino acids. Germline CDR1 and CDR2: LNHDA and SQIVND (reference sequence). In DNA form, the CDR3 reads TGTGCCAGTAGTATAGGGGACAGTCGAGGGGCAGATACGCAGTATTTT. This sequence encodes CASSIGDSRGADTQYF.

The chain carries TRBV6-5 and TRBJ2-1, with D possibly TRBD1 on 6 matching bases. The germline V gene has CDR1 MNHEY and CDR2 SVGAGI. The CDR3 is made up of 14 amino acids. V dropped 5 bases and J dropped 8 bases, with 16 bases sitting between them. As DNA, the CDR3 is TGTGCCAGCAGTAGGGCAGGGGTTTCCCATGAGCAGTTCTTC. Its translation is CASSRAGVSHEQFF.

The V and J genes are TRBV5-1 and TRBJ2-3; D possibly corresponds to TRBD1 (6 bases). CDR1 and CDR2 from the germline V gene are SGHRS and YFSETQ. The CDR3 consists of 16 residues. Trimming removed 2 bases at V and 3 bases at J, with 16 bases between. The CDR3 here is CASSFIQGSSTDTQYF. The DNA for the CDR3 is TGCGCCAGCAGCTTCATACAGGGCTCAAGTACAGATACGCAGTATTTT.

Only one count was recorded for this clone. The chain links TRBV4-3 to TRBJ1-6, with TRBD1 as a possible D gene (6 bases). The germline CDR1 and CDR2 sequences are LGHNA and YSLEER. V lost 4 bases to trimming and J lost 10 bases, with 20 bases between them. The CDR3 has 16 amino acids. Here the CDR3 DNA reads TGCGCCAGCAGCCGCGCCTTTACAGGGTCCGGCTCACCCCTCCACTTT. It yields the protein CASSRAFTGSGSPLHF.

This rearrangement joins TRBV19 to TRBJ2-2; 10 nucleotides agree with TRBD1. Germline V gene data show CDR1 as LNHDA and CDR2 as SQIVND (reference sequence). Trimming cost V 4 bases and J 5 bases; bases outside gene matches: 7. The CDR3 totals 16 residues. The CDR3 DNA reads as TGTGCCAGTAGTACCCCGGGACAGGGGAGAACCGGGGAGCTGTTTTTT. Translating it yields CASSTPGQGRTGELFF.

Turning to this clone: Other nucleotide sequences from this sample produce the same CDR3. The V and J genes are TRBV27 and TRBJ2-7; possible D gene TRBD1, 5 bases. The germline V and J ends were trimmed by 2 bases and 0 bases, with 5 bases remaining between them. CDR3 size: 13 residues. Germline loops: CDR1 MNHEY, CDR2 SMNVEV (reference sequence). CDR3 residues: CASSLTGSYEQYF. CDR3 nucleotide sequence: TGTGCCAGCAGTTTAACAGGCTCCTACGAGCAGTACTTC.

This chain uses TRBV5-1 with TRBJ1-1; D ambiguous. V lost 5 bases, J lost 3 bases, and 11 bases lay in between. The germline CDR1 and CDR2 sequences are SGHRS and YFSETQ. The CDR3 is made up of 13 amino acids. CDR3 DNA sequence: TGCGCCAGCAGTCGGGAGGGCGACACTGAAGCTTTCTTT. Translated, it gives CASSREGDTEAFF.

The chain combines TRBV28 with TRBJ2-3; TRBD2 aligns across 13 bases. The CDR3 sequence is 16 residues long. Germline V gene data show CDR1 as MDHEN and CDR2 as SYDVKM. Trimming cost V 8 bases and J 4 bases; bases outside gene matches: 9. This CDR3 is CASARRTSGGADTQYF. The DNA of the CDR3 is TGTGCCAGCGCCCGCCGGACTAGCGGGGGAGCAGATACGCAGTATTTT.

V usage is TRBV27 and J usage is TRBJ2-3; TRBD2 matches 8 bases. Germline V lookup: CDR1 MNHEY, CDR2 SMNVEV (reference sequence). This CDR3 region has 17 residues. Losses at the gene ends were 5 bases for V and 1 base for J; bases not matched to a gene: 11. CDR3 DNA sequence: TGTGCCAGCAGTCCCCGCGGGGGGCGGACAGGCACAGATACGCAGTATTTT. It encodes CASSPRGGRTGTDTQYF.